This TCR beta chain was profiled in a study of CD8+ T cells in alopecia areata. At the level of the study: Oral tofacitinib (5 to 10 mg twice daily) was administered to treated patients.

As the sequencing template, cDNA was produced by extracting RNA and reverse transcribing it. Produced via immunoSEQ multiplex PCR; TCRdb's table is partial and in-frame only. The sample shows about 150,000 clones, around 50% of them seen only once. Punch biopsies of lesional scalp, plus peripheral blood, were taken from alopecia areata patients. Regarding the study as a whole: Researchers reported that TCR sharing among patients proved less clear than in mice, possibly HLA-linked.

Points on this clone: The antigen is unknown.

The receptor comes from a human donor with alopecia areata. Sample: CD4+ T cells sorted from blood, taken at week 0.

The CDR3 sequence is CSVALRDRGDTQYF. DNA of the CDR3: TGCAGCGTTGCCTTAAGAGACAGGGGAGATACGCAGTATTTT. The chain employs TRBV29-1 and TRBJ2-3, with 8 bases fitting TRBD1. This CDR3 has 14 amino acids. The ends lost 4 bases at V and 5 bases at J; junction bases unmatched: 8. Germline CDR1 reads SQVTM; CDR2 reads ANQGSEA.